The next 10 T cell receptor beta chains were all read from a single sample in a study of control samples from healthy donors and cancer patients. Data came from immunoSEQ multiplex PCR; TCRdb stores just in-frame clones and leaves some out. The profile shows about 130,000 clones, roughly 94% of them singletons. The sequenced sample consisted of PBMCs. Receptors were obtained from a man aged 55 to 69 with colorectal cancer.

The chain joins TRBV10-3 to TRBJ1-2; tentative D call: TRBD1 (6 bases). Germline lookup yields CDR1 ENHRY and CDR2 SYGVKD. V lost 2 bases and J 4 bases, leaving 8 bases between the germline ends. This CDR3 contains 13 residues. The CDR3: CAISEGRGYGYTF. The CDR3 DNA sequence: TGTGCCATCAGTGAGGGCAGGGGCTATGGCTACACCTTC.

The CDR3 coding sequence is TGTGCCAGCAGTCGAACACAGGGTAACTATGGCTACACCTTC. It translates to CASSRTQGNYGYTF. V is TRBV6-5 and J is TRBJ1-2; D might be TRBD1 (6 bases). CDR1 and CDR2 (germline): MNHEY, SVGAGI. V lost 5 bases and J 1 base, leaving 11 bases between the germline ends. This CDR3 spans 14 amino acids.

CDR3 nucleotide sequence: TGTGCCATCTTTAGCGGGGAAGACAATGAGCAGTTCTTC. This translates into CAIFSGEDNEQFF. V gene TRBV10-3 combines with J gene TRBJ2-1, with 8 bases aligning to TRBD2. There are 13 residues in the CDR3. The germline CDR1 and CDR2 sequences are ENHRY and SYGVKD. Unmatched junction bases numbered 5, after V lost 8 bases and J lost 5 bases.

The rearrangement joins TRBV4-1 to TRBJ2-3; 13 nucleotides line up with TRBD2. The CDR3 loop spans 15 amino acids. The trim removed 1 base at V and 5 bases at J, leaving 0 bases unmatched. Germline V lookup: CDR1 MGHRA, CDR2 YSYEKL. In nucleotides, the CDR3 is TGCGCCAGCAGCCAAGGACTAGCGGGGGGAGATACGCAGTATTTT. Translation gives CASSQGLAGGDTQYF.

V gene TRBV6-4 combines with J gene TRBJ1-5; the D gene is possibly TRBD1 (6 bases). Germline values: CDR1 MRHNA, CDR2 SNTAGT. The CDR3 has 19 residues. V lost 2 bases and J lost 0, with 20 bases in between. In DNA form, the CDR3 reads TGTGCCAGCAGTGACCGGAAACCAACAGGGCCCTATAGCAATCAGCCCCAGCATTTT. Translating gives CASSDRKPTGPYSNQPQHF.

V is TRBV2 and J is TRBJ1-2; D perhaps matches TRBD1 (5 bases). CDR1 is SNHLY, CDR2 FYNNEI, per germline. This CDR3 has 13 residues. V was trimmed by 5 bases and J by 5 bases, leaving 12 bases between them. CDR3 loop: CASSRGGFYGYTF. The CDR3, as DNA: TGTGCCAGCAGTCGGGGGGGTTTTTATGGCTACACCTTC.

In this sample, this clone turned up once. This chain connects TRBV19 to TRBJ1-5; D is ambiguous. CDR1 is LNHDA, CDR2 SQIVND, per germline (reference sequence). V was shortened by 1 base and J by 0 bases, with 7 bases between the two germline ends. This CDR3 is built from 15 residues. As DNA, the CDR3 is TGTGCCAGTAGTATAGGCGGATATAGCAATCAGCCCCAGCATTTT. As protein: CASSIGGYSNQPQHF.

J is TRBJ2-7 and V is TRBV7-2, with a possible D match to TRBD2 (6 bases). This CDR3 region has 16 residues. V lost 2 bases to trimming and J lost 0 bases, with 14 bases between them. The germline V gene encodes CDR1 SGHTA and CDR2 FQGNSA. The CDR3 sequence is CASSLLSGTASYEQYF. CDR3 bases: TGTGCCAGCAGCTTACTTTCCGGGACTGCCTCCTACGAGCAGTACTTC.

The V gene is TRBV25-1, the J gene TRBJ1-2; no clear D gene. Germline V CDR1 and CDR2: MGHDK, SYGVNS. V was shortened by 3 bases and J by 3 bases, with 8 bases between the two germline ends. CDR3 length: 13 amino acids. The CDR3 loop is CASSDRVDYGYTF. CDR3 DNA sequence: TGTGCCAGCAGTGATCGGGTGGACTATGGCTACACCTTC.

This sequence joins TRBV5-4 and TRBJ2-1; 13 positions match TRBD2. V was clipped by 4 bases and J by 2 bases; unmatched bases: 3. Germline V gene data show CDR1 as SGHNT and CDR2 as YYREEE (reference sequence). The CDR3 spans 16 residues. CDR3 nucleotide sequence: TGTGCCAGCAGCACTAGCGGGGGGGCCCCCTACAATGAGCAGTTCTTC. This encodes CASSTSGGAPYNEQFF.